This TCR beta chain was captured in a study of breast tumors, draining lymph nodes, adjacent tissues. TCRdb re-called the multiplex PCR reads through MiXCR, storing one row per CDR3 protein. The sample records approximately 150,000 distinct CDR3 sequences, around 33% being singletons. Germline loops: CDR1 LGHNA, CDR2 YNFKEQ. V lost 1 base and J lost 2, with 10 bases in between. This CDR3 spans 15 amino acids. Breast cancer patients provided tissue from their axillary draining lymph nodes. The chain recombines TRBV4-2 with TRBJ2-3; D is perhaps TRBD1 (5 bases). The TCR was taken from a female donor with breast cancer. Some clones in this sample may be carry-over from other donors' samples. Material for sequencing was axillary lymph node tissue. The CDR3 is CASSQGKQVTDTQYF. The CDR3 DNA is TGTGCCAGCAGCCAAGGAAAACAGGTCACAGATACGCAGTATTTT.